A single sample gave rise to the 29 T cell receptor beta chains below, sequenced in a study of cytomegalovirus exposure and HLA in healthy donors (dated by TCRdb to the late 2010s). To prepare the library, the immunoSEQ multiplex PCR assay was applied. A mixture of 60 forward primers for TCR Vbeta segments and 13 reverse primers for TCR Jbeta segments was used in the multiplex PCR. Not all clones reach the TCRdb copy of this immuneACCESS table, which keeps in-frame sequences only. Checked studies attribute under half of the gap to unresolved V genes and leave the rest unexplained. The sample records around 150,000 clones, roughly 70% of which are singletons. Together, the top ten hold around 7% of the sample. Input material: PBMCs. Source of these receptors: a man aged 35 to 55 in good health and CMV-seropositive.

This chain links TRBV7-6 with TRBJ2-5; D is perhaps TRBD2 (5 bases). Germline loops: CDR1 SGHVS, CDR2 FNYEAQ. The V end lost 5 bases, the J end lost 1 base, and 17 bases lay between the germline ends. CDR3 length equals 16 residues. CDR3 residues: CASSPNLGGSQETQYF. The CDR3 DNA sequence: TGTGCCAGCAGCCCCAATCTAGGCGGGTCCCAAGAGACCCAGTACTTC. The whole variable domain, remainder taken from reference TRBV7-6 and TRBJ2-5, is GAGVSQSPRYKVTKRGQDVALRCDPISGHVSLYWYRQALGQGPEFLTYFNYEAQQDKSGLPNDRFSAERPEGSISTLTIQRTEQRDSAMYRCASSPNLGGSQETQYFGPGTRLLVL.

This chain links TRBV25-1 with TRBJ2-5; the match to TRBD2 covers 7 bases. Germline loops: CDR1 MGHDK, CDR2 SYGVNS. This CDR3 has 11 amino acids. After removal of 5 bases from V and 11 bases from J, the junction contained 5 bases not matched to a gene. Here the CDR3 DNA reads TGTGCCAGCAGTACTCTAGCGGAGCAGTACTTC. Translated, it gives CASSTLAEQYF.

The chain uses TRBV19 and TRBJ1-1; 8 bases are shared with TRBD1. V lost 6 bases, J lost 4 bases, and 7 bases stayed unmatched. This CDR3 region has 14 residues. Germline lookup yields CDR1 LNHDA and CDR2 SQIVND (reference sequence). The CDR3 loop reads CASSLQGASTEAFF. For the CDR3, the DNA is TGTGCCAGTAGCCTCCAGGGGGCGAGCACTGAAGCTTTCTTT.

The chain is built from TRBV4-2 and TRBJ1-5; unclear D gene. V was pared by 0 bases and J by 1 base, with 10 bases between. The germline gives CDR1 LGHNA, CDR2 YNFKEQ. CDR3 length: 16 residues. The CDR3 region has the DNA TGTGCCAGCAGCCAAGACAGGCGACCGAGCAATCAGCCCCAGCATTTT. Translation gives CASSQDRRPSNQPQHF.

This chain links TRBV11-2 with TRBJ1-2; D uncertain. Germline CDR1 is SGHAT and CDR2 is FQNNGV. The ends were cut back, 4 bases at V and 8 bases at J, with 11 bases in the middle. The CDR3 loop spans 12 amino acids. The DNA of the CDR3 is TGTGCCAGCAGCTCCCGGCGGGGAGGCTACACCTTC. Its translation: CASSSRRGGYTF.

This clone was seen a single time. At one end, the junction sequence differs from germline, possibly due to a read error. The CDR3, as DNA: TGTTCCAGCAGCTTCCCTGGGGGGGACCCACGAGGCTACACCTTC. It is translated as CSSSFPGGDPRGYTF. The chain employs TRBV7-9 and TRBJ1-2; possible D gene TRBD1, 5 bases. The CDR3 has 15 amino acids. Looked up from germline, CDR1 is SEHNR and CDR2 is FQNEAQ (reference sequence).

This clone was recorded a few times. The CDR3 DNA is TGTGCCAGCAGCTTGGGTGGAGGACCGACTAATGAAAAACTGTTTTTT. Translation: CASSLGGGPTNEKLFF. The rearrangement joins TRBV5-8 to TRBJ1-4; unclear D gene. The CDR3 length is 16 residues. With 0 bases removed from V and 2 bases from J, the gap between germline ends came to 11 bases. The germline V gene has CDR1 SGHTS and CDR2 YDEGEE.

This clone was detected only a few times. The CDR3 sequence is CASSLRTGLYQETQYF. The CDR3 nucleotides read TGTGCCAGCAGCCTTAGGACAGGACTCTACCAAGAGACCCAGTACTTC. The rearrangement joins TRBV5-4 to TRBJ2-5, with TRBD1 matching over 7 bases. This CDR3 contains 16 residues. J was trimmed by 0 bases and V by 4 bases; bases with no gene match: 9. Germline CDR1 SGHNT, CDR2 YYREEE (reference sequence).

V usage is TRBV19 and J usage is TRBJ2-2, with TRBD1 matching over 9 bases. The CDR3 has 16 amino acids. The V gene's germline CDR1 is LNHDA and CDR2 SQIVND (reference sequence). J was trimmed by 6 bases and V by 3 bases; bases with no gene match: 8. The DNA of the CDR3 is TGTGCCAGTAGTATCCCGTGGACAGGGGAGGCCGGGGAGCTGTTTTTT. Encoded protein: CASSIPWTGEAGELFF.

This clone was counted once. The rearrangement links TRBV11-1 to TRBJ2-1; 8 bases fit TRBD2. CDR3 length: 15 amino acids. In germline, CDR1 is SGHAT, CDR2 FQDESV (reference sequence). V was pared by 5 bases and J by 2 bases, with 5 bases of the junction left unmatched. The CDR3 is CASSPTSGTYNEQFF. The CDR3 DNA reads TGTGCCAGCAGCCCCACTAGCGGAACCTACAATGAGCAGTTCTTC.

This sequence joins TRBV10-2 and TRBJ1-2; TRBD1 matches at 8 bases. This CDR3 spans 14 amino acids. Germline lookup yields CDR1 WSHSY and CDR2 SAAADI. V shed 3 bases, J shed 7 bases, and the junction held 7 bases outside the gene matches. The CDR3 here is CASSEVRGQGGYTF. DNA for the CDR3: TGCGCCAGCAGTGAAGTCAGGGGGCAAGGTGGCTACACCTTC.

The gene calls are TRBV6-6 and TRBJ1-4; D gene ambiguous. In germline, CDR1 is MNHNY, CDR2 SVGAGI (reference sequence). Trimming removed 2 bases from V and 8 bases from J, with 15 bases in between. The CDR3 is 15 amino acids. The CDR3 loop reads CASSYLELREEKLFF. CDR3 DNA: TGTGCCAGCAGTTACCTTGAACTCCGTGAGGAAAAACTGTTTTTT.

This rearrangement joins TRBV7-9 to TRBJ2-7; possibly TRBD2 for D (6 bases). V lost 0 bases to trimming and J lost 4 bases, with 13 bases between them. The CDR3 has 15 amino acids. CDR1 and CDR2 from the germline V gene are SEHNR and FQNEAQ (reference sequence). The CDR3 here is CASSLAGPGVYEQYF. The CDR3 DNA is TGTGCCAGCAGCTTAGCAGGCCCGGGGGTGTACGAGCAGTACTTC.

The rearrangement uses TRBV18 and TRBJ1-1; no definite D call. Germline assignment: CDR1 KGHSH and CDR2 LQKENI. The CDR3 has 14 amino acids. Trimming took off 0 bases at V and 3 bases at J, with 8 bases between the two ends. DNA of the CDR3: TGTGCCAGCTCACCACCTAGAGGGTACACTGAAGCTTTCTTT. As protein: CASSPPRGYTEAFF.

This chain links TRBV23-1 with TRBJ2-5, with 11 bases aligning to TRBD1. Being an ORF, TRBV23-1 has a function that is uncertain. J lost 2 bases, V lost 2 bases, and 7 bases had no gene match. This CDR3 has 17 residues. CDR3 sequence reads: CASSQDWDRGVQETQYF. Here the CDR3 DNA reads TGCGCCAGCAGTCAAGACTGGGACAGGGGGGTTCAAGAGACCCAGTACTTC.

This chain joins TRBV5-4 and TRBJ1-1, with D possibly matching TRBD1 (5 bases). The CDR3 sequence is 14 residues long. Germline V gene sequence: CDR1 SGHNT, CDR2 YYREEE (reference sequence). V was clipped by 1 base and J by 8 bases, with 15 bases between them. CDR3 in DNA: TGTGCCAGCAGCTTGAATCAGGGACTCAGGGAAGCTTTCTTT. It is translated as CASSLNQGLREAFF.

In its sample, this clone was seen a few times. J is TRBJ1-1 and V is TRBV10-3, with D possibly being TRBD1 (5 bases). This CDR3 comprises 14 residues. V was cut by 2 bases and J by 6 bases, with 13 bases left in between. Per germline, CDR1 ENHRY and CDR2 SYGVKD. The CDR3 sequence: CAISEAGGISEAFF. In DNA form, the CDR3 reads TGTGCCATCAGTGAGGCGGGGGGAATTTCTGAAGCTTTCTTT.

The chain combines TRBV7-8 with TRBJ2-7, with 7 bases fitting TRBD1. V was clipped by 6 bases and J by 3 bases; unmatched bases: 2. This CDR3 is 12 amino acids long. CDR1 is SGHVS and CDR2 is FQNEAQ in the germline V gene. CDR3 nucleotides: TGTGCCAGCAGGGACAGGAGCTACGAGCAGTACTTC. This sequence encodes CASRDRSYEQYF.

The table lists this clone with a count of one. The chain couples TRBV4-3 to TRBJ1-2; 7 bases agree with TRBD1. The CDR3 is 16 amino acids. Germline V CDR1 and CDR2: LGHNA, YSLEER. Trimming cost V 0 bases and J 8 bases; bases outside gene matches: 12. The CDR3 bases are TGCGCCAGCAGCCAAGATCATAGGGACAGCGAGGGGGGCTACACCTTC. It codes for CASSQDHRDSEGGYTF.

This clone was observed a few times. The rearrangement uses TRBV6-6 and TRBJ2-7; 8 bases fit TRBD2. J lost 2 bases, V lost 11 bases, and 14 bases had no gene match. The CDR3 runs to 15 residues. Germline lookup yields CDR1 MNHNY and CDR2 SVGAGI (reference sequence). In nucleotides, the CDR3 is TGTGCCTCTCGTAATAGCGGGGAATGGGCCTACGAGCAGTACTTC. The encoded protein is CASRNSGEWAYEQYF.

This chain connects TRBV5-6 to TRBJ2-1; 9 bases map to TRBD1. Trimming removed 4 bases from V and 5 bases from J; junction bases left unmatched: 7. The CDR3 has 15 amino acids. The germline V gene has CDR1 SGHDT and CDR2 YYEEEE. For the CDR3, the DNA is TGTGCCAGCAGCGCCTGGGACAGGGCAGACAATGAGCAGTTCTTC. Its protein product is CASSAWDRADNEQFF.

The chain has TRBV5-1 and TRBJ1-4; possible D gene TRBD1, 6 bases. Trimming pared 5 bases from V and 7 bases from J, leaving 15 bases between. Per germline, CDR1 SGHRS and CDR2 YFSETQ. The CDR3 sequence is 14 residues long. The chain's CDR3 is CASSPQGGGEKLFF. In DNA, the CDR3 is TGCGCCAGCAGTCCACAGGGTGGGGGTGAAAAACTGTTTTTT.

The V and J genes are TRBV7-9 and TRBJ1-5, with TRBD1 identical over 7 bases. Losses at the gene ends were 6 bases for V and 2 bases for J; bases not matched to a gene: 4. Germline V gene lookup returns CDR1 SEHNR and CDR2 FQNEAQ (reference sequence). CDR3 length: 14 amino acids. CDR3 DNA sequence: TGTGCCAGCAGTAAAACAGGGGGCAATCAGCCCCAGCATTTT. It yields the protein CASSKTGGNQPQHF.

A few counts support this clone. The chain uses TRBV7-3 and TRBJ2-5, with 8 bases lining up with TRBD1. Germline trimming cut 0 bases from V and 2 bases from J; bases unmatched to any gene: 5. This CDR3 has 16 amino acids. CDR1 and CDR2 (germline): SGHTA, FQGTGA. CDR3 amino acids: CASSLTPGGGQETQYF. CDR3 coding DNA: TGTGCCAGCAGCTTAACGCCAGGGGGCGGGCAAGAGACCCAGTACTTC.

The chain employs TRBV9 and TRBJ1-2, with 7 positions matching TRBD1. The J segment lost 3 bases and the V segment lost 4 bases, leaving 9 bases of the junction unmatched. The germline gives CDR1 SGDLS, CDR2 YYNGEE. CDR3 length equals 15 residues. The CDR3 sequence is CASSPDVGTDYGYTF. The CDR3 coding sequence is TGTGCCAGCAGCCCCGATGTTGGGACAGACTATGGCTACACCTTC.

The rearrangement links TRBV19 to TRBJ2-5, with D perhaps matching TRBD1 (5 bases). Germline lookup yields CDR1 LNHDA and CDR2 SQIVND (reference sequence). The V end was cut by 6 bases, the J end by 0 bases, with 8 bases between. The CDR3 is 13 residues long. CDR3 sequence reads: CASRQEYQETQYF. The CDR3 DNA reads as TGTGCCAGTAGACAGGAGTACCAAGAGACCCAGTACTTC.

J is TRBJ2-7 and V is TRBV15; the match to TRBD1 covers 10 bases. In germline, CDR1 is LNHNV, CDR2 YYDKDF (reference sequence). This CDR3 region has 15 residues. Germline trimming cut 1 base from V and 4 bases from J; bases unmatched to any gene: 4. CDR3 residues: CATSRAPGQGYEQYF. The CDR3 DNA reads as TGTGCCACCAGCAGAGCCCCGGGACAGGGGTACGAGCAGTACTTC.

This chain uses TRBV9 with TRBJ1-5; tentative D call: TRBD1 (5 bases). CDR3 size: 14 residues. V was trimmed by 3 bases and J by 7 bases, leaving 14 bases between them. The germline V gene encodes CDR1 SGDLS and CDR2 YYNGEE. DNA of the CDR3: TGTGCCAGCAGCGGGGGGGAGGGCGGGCAGCCCCAGCATTTT. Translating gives CASSGGEGGQPQHF. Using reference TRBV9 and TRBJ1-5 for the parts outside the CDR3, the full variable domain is DSGVTQTPKHLITATGQRVTLRCSPRSGDLSVYWYQQSLDQGLQFLIQYYNGEERAKGNILERFSAQQFPDLHSELNLSSLELGDSALYFCASSGGEGGQPQHFGDGTRLSIL.

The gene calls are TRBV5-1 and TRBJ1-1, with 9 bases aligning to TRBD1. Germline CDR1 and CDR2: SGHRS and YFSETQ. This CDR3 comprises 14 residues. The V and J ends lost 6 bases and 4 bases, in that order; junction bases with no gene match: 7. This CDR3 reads CASISGQGITEAFF. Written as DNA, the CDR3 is TGCGCCAGCATATCTGGACAGGGGATCACTGAAGCTTTCTTT.